A single T cell receptor beta chain is shown here with its context. This CDR3 has 20 residues. This sample is drawn from a study of T cells expressing NK-cell markers. On the study more broadly: Seven sequenced donors out of eight were HCMV-seropositive, one seronegative.

TCRdb re-called the 5' RACE reads and shows each CDR3 protein once, DNA omitted. In total, the table holds 400,000 to 550,000 distinct CDR3 sequences. This chain joins TRBV12-3 or TRBV12-4 and TRBJ1-4; TCRdb selects TRBD1, and the lack of DNA leaves this call unchecked. Sequencing was performed on blood T cells: a sorted CD56 or NKG2C T cell subset, CD4+ or CD8+ T cells, or bulk PBMC T cells (not recorded which). The TCR was taken from a woman between 18 and 70 years old in good health. The CDR3 spells CASSKGSWRDRGLINEKLFF.